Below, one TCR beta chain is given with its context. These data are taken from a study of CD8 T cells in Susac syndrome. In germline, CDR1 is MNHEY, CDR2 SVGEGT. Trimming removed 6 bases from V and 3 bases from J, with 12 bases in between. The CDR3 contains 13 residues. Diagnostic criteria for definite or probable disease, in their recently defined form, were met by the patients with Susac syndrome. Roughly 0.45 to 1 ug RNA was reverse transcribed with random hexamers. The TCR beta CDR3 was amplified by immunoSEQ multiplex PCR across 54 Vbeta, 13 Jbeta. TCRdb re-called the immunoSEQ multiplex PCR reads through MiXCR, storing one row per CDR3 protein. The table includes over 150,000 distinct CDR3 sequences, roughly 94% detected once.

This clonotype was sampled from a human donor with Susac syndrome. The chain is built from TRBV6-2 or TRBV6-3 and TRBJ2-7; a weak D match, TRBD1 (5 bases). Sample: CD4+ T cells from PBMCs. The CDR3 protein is CASSKGVRYEQYF. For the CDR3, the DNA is TGTGCCAGCAGCAAAGGGGTTCGCTACGAGCAGTACTTC.